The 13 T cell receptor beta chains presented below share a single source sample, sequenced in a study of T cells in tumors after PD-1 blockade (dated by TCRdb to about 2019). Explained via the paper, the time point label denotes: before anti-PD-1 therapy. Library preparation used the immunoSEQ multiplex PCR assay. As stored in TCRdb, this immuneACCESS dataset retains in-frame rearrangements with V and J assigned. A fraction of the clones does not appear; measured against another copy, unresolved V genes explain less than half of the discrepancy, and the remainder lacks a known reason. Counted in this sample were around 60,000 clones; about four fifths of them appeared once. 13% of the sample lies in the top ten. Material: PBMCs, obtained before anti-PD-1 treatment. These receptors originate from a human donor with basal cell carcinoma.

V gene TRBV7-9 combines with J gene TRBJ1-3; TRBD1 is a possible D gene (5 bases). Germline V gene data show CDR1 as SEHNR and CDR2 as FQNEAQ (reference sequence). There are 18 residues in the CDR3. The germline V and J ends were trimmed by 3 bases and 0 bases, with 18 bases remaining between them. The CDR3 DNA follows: TGTGCCAGCAGCTTGCAAGGGGTAAAGTCGTTCTCTGGAAACACCATATATTTT. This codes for CASSLQGVKSFSGNTIYF.

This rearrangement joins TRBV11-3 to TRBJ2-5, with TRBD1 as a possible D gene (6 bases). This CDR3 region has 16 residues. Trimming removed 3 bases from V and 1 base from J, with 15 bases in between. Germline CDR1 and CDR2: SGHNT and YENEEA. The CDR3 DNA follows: TGTGCCAGCAGCTTCAACCTCCGGGACACCCAAGAGACCCAGTACTTC. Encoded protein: CASSFNLRDTQETQYF.

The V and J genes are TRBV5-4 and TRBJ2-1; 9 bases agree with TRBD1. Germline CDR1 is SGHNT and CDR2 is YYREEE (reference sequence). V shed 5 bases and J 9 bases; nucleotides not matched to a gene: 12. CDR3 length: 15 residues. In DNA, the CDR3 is TGTGCCAGCAGTCCGGGACAGGGTGGAGTAGGTGAGCAGTTCTTC. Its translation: CASSPGQGGVGEQFF.

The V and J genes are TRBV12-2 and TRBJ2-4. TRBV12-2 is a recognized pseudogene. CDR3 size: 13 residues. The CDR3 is CASRTGPKNIQYF. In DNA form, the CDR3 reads TGTGCAAGTCGCACGGGACCCAAAAACATTCAGTACTTC.

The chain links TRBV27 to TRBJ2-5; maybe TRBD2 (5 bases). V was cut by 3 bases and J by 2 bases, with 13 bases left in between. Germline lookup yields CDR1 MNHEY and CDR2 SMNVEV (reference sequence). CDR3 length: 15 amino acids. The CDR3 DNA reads TGTGCCAGCAGTTTGATTGGTAGCGTTCAAGAGACCCAGTACTTC. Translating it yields CASSLIGSVQETQYF.

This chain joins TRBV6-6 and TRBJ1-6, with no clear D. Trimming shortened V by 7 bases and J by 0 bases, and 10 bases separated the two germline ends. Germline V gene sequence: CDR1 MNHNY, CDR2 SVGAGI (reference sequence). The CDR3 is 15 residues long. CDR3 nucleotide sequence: TGTGCCAGCACCCAAATTAGCTCCTATAATTCACCCCTCCACTTT. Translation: CASTQISSYNSPLHF.

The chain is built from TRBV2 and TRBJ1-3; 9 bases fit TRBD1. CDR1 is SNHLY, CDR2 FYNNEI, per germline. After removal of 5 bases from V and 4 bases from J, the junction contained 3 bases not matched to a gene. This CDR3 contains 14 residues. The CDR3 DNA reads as TGTGCCAGCAGTAGGGGACAGGGAGGAAACACCATATATTTT. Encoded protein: CASSRGQGGNTIYF.

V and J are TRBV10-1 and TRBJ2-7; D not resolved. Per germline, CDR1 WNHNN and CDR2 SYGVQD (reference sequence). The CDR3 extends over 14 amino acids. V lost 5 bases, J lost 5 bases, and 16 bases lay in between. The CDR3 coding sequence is TGCGCCAGCAGTTTTGAATTGCCTACGGACGAGCAGTACTTC. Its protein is CASSFELPTDEQYF.

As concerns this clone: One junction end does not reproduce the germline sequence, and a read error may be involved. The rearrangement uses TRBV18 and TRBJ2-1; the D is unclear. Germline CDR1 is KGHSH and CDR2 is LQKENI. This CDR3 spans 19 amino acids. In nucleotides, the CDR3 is TGTGCCAGCCCACCACCGGGCGTAAGGACGGCTAACTCCTACAATGAGCAGTTCTTC. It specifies CASPPPGVRTANSYNEQFF. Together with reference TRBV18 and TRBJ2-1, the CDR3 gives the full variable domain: NAGVMQNPRHLVRRRGQEARLRCSPMKGHSHVYWYRQLPEEGLKFMVYLQKENIIDESGMPKERFSAEFPKEGPSILRIQQVVRGDSAAYFCASPPPGVRTANSYNEQFFGPGTRLTVL.

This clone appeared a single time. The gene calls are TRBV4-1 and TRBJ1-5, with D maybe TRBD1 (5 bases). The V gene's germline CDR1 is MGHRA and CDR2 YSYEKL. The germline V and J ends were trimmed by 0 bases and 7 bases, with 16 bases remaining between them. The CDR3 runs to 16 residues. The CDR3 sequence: CASSQDLGGGRQPQHF. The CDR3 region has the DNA TGCGCCAGCAGCCAAGATCTGGGGGGGGGTCGGCAGCCCCAGCATTTT.

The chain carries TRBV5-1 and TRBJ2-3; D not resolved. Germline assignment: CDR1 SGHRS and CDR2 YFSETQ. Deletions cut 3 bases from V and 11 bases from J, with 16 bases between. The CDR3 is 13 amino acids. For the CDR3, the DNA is TGCGCCAGCAGCTCCCTGCAGGTGCCGGGGCAGTATTTT. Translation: CASSSLQVPGQYF.

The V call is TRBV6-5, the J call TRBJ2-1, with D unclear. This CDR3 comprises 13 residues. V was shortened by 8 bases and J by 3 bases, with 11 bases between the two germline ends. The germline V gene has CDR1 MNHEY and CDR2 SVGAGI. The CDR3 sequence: CASLTPYYNEQFF. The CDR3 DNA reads TGTGCCAGCCTGACACCCTACTACAATGAGCAGTTCTTC.

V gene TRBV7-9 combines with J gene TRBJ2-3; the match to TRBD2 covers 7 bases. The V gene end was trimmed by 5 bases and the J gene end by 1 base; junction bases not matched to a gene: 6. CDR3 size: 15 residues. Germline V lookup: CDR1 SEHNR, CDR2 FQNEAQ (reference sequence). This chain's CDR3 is CASSGLGGGTDTQYF. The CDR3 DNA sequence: TGTGCCAGCAGCGGTTTGGGGGGGGGCACAGATACGCAGTATTTT.